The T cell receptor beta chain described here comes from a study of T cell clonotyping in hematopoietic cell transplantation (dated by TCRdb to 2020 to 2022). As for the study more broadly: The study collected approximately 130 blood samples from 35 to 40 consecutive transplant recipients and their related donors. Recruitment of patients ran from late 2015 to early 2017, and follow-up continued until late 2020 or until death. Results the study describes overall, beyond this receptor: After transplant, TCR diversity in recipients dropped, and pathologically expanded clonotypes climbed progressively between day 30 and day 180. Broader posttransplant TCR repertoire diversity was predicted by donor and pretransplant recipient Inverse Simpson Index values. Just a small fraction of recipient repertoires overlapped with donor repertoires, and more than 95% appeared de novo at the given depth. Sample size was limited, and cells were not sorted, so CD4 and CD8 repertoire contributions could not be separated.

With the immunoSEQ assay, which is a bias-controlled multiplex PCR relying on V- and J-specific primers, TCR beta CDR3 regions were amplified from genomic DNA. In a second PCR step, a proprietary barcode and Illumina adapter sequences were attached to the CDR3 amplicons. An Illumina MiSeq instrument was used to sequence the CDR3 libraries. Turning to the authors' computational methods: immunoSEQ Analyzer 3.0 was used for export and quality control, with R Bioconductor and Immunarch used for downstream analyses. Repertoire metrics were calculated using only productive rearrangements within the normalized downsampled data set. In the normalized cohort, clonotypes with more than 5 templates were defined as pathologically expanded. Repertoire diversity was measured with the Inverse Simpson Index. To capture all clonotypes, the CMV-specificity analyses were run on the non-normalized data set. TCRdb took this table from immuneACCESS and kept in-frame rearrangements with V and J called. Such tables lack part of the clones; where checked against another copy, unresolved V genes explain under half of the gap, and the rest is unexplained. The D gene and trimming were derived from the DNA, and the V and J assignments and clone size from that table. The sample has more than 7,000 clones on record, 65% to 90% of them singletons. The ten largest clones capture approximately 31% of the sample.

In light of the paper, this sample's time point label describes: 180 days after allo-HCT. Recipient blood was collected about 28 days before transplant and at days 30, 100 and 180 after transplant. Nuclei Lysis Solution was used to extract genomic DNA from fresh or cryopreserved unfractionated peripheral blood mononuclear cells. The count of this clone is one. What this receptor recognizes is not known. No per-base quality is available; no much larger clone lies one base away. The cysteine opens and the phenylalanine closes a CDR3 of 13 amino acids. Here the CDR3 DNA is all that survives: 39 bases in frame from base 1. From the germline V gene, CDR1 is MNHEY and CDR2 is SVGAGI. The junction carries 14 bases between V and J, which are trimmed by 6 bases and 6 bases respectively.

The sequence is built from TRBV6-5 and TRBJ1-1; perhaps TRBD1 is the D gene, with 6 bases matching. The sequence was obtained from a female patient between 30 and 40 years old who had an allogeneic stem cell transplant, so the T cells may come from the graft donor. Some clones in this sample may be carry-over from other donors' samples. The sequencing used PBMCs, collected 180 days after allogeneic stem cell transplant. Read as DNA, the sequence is TGTGCCAGCAGACTTACAGGGCGAGCTGAAGCTTTCTTT. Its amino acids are CASRLTGRAEAFF.